The rows below give T cell receptor beta chains drawn from one sample of a study of tumor-infiltrating lymphocytes in primary liver carcinoma. Using its own MiXCR run on the multiplex PCR reads, TCRdb lists one record per CDR3 protein. The sample holds some 320,000 distinct CDR3 sequences, 65% seen once. The sample consisted of peripheral blood. The origin of the receptors is a man aged 35 to 55 with primary liver carcinoma and hepatitis B virus infection. Each CDR3 is given with its conserved first and last residue. Each record gives: J gene, D gene, V gene, clone size, CDR3 protein, CDR3 DNA. D genes are given only for firm matches. Clone sizes are given selectively: once, few, many, or a class where the clone is expanded.

TRBJ2-2 . TRBV11-3 . CTSSLSWEAAKTGELFF TGTACCAGCAGCCTGAGCTGGGAAGCGGCGAAGACCGGGGAGCTGTTTTTT
TRBJ1-5 . TRBV29-1 . CSVVGDGIQPQHF TGTAGCGTCGTGGGGGATGGCATTCAGCCACAGCATTTT
TRBJ2-5 . TRBV5-1 . CASSLFAASQETQHF TGCGCCAGCAGCTTGTTTGCGGCCTCTCAAGAGACCCAGCACTTC
TRBJ1-6 . TRBV11-1 . CASNRTLVSPLHF TGTGCCAGCAATCGAACACTGGTTTCACCCCTCCACTTT
TRBJ2-3 TRBD1 TRBV11-2 . CASGLDPRGLTDTQYF TGTGCCAGCGGCTTAGACCCTAGGGGGCTCACAGATACGCAGTATTTT
TRBJ1-1 . TRBV7-8 . CASLPGLLDTKAFF TGTGCCAGCCTACCGGGACTTTTGGACACTAAAGCTTTCTTT
TRBJ2-7 . TRBV5-8 once CASRGAGITYEQYF TGTGCCAGCAGGGGCGCCGGGATAACCTACGAGCAGTACTTC
TRBJ2-1 . TRBV5-8 few CATRQRINEQFF TGTGCCACCCGCCAGCGGATTAATGAGCAGTTCTTC
TRBJ1-5 TRBD1 TRBV28 few CASSPPGQGNQPQHF TGTGCCAGCAGTCCCCCGGGACAGGGGAATCAGCCCCAGCATTTT
TRBJ2-5 . TRBV5-4 . CASSEVGAQETRYF TGTGCCAGCAGCGAGGTGGGGGCCCAAGAGACCCGGTACTTC
TRBJ2-7 TRBD2 TRBV20-1 . CSAKREIALYEQYF TGCAGTGCTAAGCGGGAAATTGCCCTCTACGAGCAGTACTTC
TRBJ1-2 TRBD1 TRBV5-5 many CASSLTGESSGYTF TGTGCCAGCAGCTTGACAGGGGAGAGCTCTGGCTACACCTTC
TRBJ2-5 TRBD1 TRBV11-2 many CASSAGTVQETQYF TGTGCCAGCAGCGCAGGGACAGTACAAGAGACCCAGTACTTC
TRBJ2-7 . TRBV5-5 many CASSLGVAYEQYF TGTGCCAGCAGCTTAGGTGTTGCGTACGAGCAGTACTTC
TRBJ2-3 . TRBV4-1 many CASSQDDADTQYF TGCGCCAGCAGCCAAGATGATGCAGATACGCAGTATTTT
TRBJ2-7 TRBD1 TRBV18 . CAGSPRTGYEQYF TGTGCCGGCTCACCTCGGACAGGCTACGAGCAGTACTTC
TRBJ2-5 . TRBV4-3 . CASSQNWVGETQYF TGCGCCAGCAGCCAAAACTGGGTGGGGGAGACCCAGTACTTT
TRBJ2-3 TRBD1 TRBV11-3 once CATSFGTGGLDTQYF TGTGCCACCAGTTTCGGGACAGGGGGCTTGGATACGCAGTATTTT
TRBJ2-1 TRBD2 TRBV12-3/TRBV12-4 . CVTLSGRWSYYEQFF TGTGTAACTTTAAGCGGGAGATGGTCCTACTATGAGCAGTTCTTC
TRBJ1-1 . TRBV11-1 . CASSPNRNTEAFF TGTGCTAGCAGCCCTAACAGGAACACTGAAGCTTTCTTT
TRBJ2-3 TRBD2 TRBV5-4 . CASSLAGVRDMQYF TGTGCCAGCAGCTTAGCGGGAGTCAGGGATATGCAGTATTTT
TRBJ2-7 . TRBV5-4 many CASSRTGLTYEQYF TGTGCCAGCAGTCGGACGGGACTCACGTACGAGCAGTACTTC
TRBJ2-7 . TRBV28 many CASSPRTGTNEQYF TGTGCCAGCAGTCCCCGGACAGGGACTAACGAGCAGTACTTC
TRBJ2-5 TRBD2 TRBV6-2/TRBV6-3 . CTSSYPPLAGETQYF TGTACCAGCAGTTACCCCCCACTAGCGGGAGAGACCCAGTACTTC
TRBJ1-1 . TRBV7-9 . CASSPYVTQGLNTEAFF TGTGCCAGCAGCCCCTACGTAACACAGGGTTTGAACACTGAAGCTTTCTTT
TRBJ2-7 . TRBV11-1 . CASRGERSYEQHF TGTGCCAGCAGAGGGGAGCGATCCTACGAGCAGCACTTC
TRBJ1-1 . TRBV5-4 few CASSLGPMNTEAFF TGTGCCAGCAGCTTGGGGCCGATGAACACTGAAGCTTTCTTT
TRBJ1-5 . TRBV12-3/TRBV12-4 . CASSPALWDGNSNQPHHF TGTGCCAGCAGCCCCGCCCTTTGGGACGGCAATAGCAACCAGCCCCATCATTTT
TRBJ2-1 . TRBV4-1 many CASSQEGYSYNEQFF TGCGCCAGCAGCCAAGAGGGGTACTCCTACAATGAGCAGTTCTTC
TRBJ2-1 . TRBV5-1 . CASSSAGNEQFF TGCGCCAGCAGCTCCGCCGGGAATGAGCAGTTCTTC
TRBJ1-1 . TRBV5-5 . CAGRKGSGPEALF TGTGCCGGCCGGAAGGGAAGCGGCCCTGAAGCTCTCTTT
TRBJ2-7 . TRBV10-3 . CAISEAPSLAYEQYF TGTGCCATCAGTGAGGCTCCTAGCTTGGCCTACGAGCAGTACTTC
TRBJ2-5 . TRBV20-1 few CSAGGGVVGETQYF TGCAGTGCAGGGGGAGGGGTTGTCGGGGAGACCCAGTACTTC
TRBJ2-5 TRBD1 TRBV5-4 . CASSSTTWGRGETQYF TGTGCCAGCAGCTCGACGACATGGGGCAGGGGGGAGACCCAGTACTTC
TRBJ1-1 TRBD1 TRBV6-2/TRBV6-3 . CVSTVRGRTTEAFF TGTGTCAGCACTGTCAGGGGGCGGACCACTGAAGCTTTCTTT
TRBJ1-5 . TRBV6-1 many CASSGTVGQPQHF TGTGCCAGCAGTGGAACTGTGGGTCAGCCCCAGCATTTT
TRBJ2-1 . TRBV12-3/TRBV12-4 . CASSFQGRSYNEEFF TGTGCCAGCAGTTTTCAGGGACGCTCCTACAATGAAGAGTTCTTC
TRBJ2-1 TRBD2 TRBV11-2 . CASSSLTGGRANEQFF TGTGCCAGCAGTTCCCTAACAGGCGGGAGGGCCAATGAGCAGTTCTTC
TRBJ2-1 TRBD2 TRBV24-1 . CATSDSLPGLAGGISYNEQFF TGTGCCACCAGTGATTCGCTTCCGGGACTAGCGGGAGGGATCTCCTACAATGAGCAGTTCTTC
TRBJ2-1 TRBD2 TRBV5-6 . CASSAREAYNEQFF TGTGCCAGCAGCGCCCGGGAGGCCTACAATGAGCAGTTCTTC
TRBJ1-1 . TRBV7-9 . CASSLNRQGEAFF TGTGCCAGCAGCTTAAATAGGCAGGGTGAAGCTTTCTTT
TRBJ2-5 . TRBV5-6 . CASSSYATGGGQETQYF TGTGCCAGCAGCTCCTATGCAACAGGGGGGGGGCAAGAGACCCAGTACTTC
TRBJ1-1 . TRBV11-2 . CASSHTGGTEAFF TGTGCCAGCAGCCATACGGGGGGCACTGAAGCTTTCTTT
TRBJ2-3 . TRBV7-9 . CASSLDVGGADTQYF TGTGCCAGCAGCTTAGATGTTGGGGGTGCAGATACGCAGTATTTT
TRBJ1-5 . TRBV4-3 many CASSVRPGNQPQHF TGCGCCAGCAGCGTCAGGCCCGGCAATCAGCCCCAGCATTTT
TRBJ2-7 . TRBV5-6 few CASSLTGPTEEQYF TGTGCCAGCAGCTTGACAGGGCCGACGGAGGAGCAGTACTTC
TRBJ2-2 . TRBV11-2 . CASSTLDPFPGELFF TGTGCCAGCAGCACACTAGACCCTTTCCCCGGGGAGCTGTTTTTT
TRBJ2-7 . TRBV10-3 few CAISESQTADEQYF TGTGCCATCAGTGAGTCGCAGACGGCCGACGAGCAGTACTTC
TRBJ2-3 TRBD1 TRBV5-4 many CASGQGGTDTQYF TGTGCCAGTGGACAGGGTGGGACAGATACGCAGTATTTT
TRBJ1-1 . TRBV28 few CASSQLRAEAFF TGTGCCAGCAGTCAGTTAAGGGCTGAAGCTTTCTTT
TRBJ1-6 . TRBV5-5 few CASSLFLWNSPLHF TGTGCCAGCAGCTTGTTTCTTTGGAATTCACCCCTCCACTTT
TRBJ1-5 . TRBV28 . CASTWDGDQPQHF TGTGCCAGCACCTGGGATGGCGATCAGCCCCAGCATTTT
TRBJ2-1 TRBD2 TRBV29-1 . CSVAVAGADEQFF TGCAGCGTTGCAGTAGCGGGAGCGGATGAGCAATTCTTC
TRBJ1-1 . TRBV4-2 many CASSLQIGNTEAFF TGTGCCAGCAGCCTGCAAATTGGGAACACTGAAGCTTTCTTT
TRBJ1-5 . TRBV14 few CASSPPWGVQPQHF TGTGCCAGCAGCCCTCCATGGGGAGTTCAGCCCCAGCATTTT
TRBJ2-1 TRBD2 TRBV7-9 . CTSSLGYVGGPPNEHFF TGTACCAGCAGCTTAGGGTACGTGGGAGGGCCCCCCAATGAGCACTTCTTC
TRBJ2-3 . TRBV12-3/TRBV12-4 . CASNFRGADTQYF TGTGCCAGCAATTTTCGGGGCGCAGATACGCAGTATTTT
TRBJ2-1 . TRBV7-2 . CASSLDAGEQFF TGCGCCAGCAGCTTAGATGCAGGCGAGCAGTTCTTC
TRBJ2-7 TRBD2 TRBV19 . CASIGSGSREQYF TGTGCCAGTATAGGTAGCGGGAGTCGCGAGCAGTACTTC